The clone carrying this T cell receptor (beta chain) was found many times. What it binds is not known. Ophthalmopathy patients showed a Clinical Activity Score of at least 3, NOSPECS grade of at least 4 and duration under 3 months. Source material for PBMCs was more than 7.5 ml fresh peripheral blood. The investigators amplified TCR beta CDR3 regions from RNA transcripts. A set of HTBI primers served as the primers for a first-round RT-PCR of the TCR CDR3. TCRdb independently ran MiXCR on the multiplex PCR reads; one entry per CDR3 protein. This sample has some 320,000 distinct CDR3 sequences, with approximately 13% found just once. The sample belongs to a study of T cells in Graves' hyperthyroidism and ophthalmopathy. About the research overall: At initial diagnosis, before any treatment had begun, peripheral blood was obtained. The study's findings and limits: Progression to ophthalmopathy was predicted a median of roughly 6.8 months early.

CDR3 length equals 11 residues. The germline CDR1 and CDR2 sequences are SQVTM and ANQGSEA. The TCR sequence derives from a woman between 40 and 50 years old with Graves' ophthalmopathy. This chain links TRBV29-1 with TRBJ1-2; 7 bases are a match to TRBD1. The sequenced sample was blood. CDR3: CISAGGDGYTF. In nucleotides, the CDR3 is TGCATCTCGGCAGGGGGGGATGGCTACACCTTC.